The clone carrying this T cell receptor (beta chain) was counted a few times. This PCR relied on a set of 60 Vbeta primers and 13 Jbeta primers. Libraries were prepared by immunoSEQ multiplex PCR; TCRdb keeps only in-frame clonotypes and omits some of them. The sample consists of 150,000 or so clones, just under 85% of them appearing once. The data derive from a study of cytomegalovirus exposure and HLA in healthy donors. There are 14 residues in the CDR3. V was clipped by 10 bases and J by 8 bases, with 20 bases between them. The V gene's germline CDR1 is SNHLY and CDR2 FYNNEI. Sequenced sample: PBMCs. The rearrangement uses TRBV2 and TRBJ1-4; weak D call: TRBD1 (6 bases). The origin of this receptor is a woman aged 40 to 50 in good health and CMV-seronegative. In DNA form, the CDR3 reads TGTGCCACCCAATGGGAGGGGGTTAACGAAAAACTGTTTTTT. As protein: CATQWEGVNEKLFF.